The 7 T cell receptor beta chains in this list originate from one sample, sequenced in a study of beta chain features in type 1 diabetes. Expressed TCRB transcripts were sequenced because the isolated RNA had all been reverse transcribed beforehand. Method: immunoSEQ multiplex PCR; TCRdb's copy keeps in-frame clones and lacks some. The sample contains over 700,000 clones, 17% of which appear only once. What was sequenced was naive CD4+ T cells from blood. All receptors come from a young woman in good health.

The rearrangement joins TRBV11-1 to TRBJ2-1; 13 nucleotides match TRBD2. The CDR3 is made up of 16 amino acids. The germline CDR1 and CDR2 sequences are SGHAT and FQDESV (reference sequence). J lost 5 bases, V lost 0 bases, and 1 base had no gene match. For the CDR3, the DNA is TGTGCCAGCAGCTTAGCGGGACTAGCGGGGAACAATGAGCAGTTCTTC. Residues: CASSLAGLAGNNEQFF.

The J gene is TRBJ2-1, the V gene TRBV29-1; no firm D call. Germline CDR1 SQVTM, CDR2 ANQGSEA. The CDR3 covers 13 residues. V dropped 4 bases and J dropped 7 bases, with 14 bases sitting between them. The CDR3, as DNA: TGCAGCGTTGTAAGTCGGGCTATAAATGAGCAGTTCTTC. Translating gives CSVVSRAINEQFF.

This sequence joins TRBV5-1 and TRBJ2-5; 8 bases align to TRBD2. CDR1 and CDR2 from the germline V gene are SGHRS and YFSETQ. Trimming took 4 bases from V and 4 from J; bases not matched to a gene: 6. CDR3 length equals 14 residues. CDR3 sequence (DNA): TGCGCCAGCAGCCCCTCAAGCGGGAGAGAGACCCAGTACTTC. Its translation: CASSPSSGRETQYF.

The J gene is TRBJ2-5, the V gene TRBV6-6, with 7 bases identical to TRBD2. The CDR3 is 16 amino acids. V lost 5 bases and J lost 0; bases outside the gene matches: 9. CDR1 is MNHNY, CDR2 SVGAGI, per germline (reference sequence). The CDR3 coding sequence is TGTGCCAGCAGTCGTCTTAGCGGGCCCTACCAAGAGACCCAGTACTTC. Translated, it gives CASSRLSGPYQETQYF.

The V and J genes are TRBV18 and TRBJ1-2, with D possibly matching TRBD1 (5 bases). Trimming cost V 2 bases and J 6 bases, with 10 bases left between them. The length of the CDR3 is 13 residues. Germline V gives CDR1 KGHSH, CDR2 LQKENI. As DNA, the CDR3 is TGTGCCAGCTCACCATCCAGGGTCGATGGCTACACCTTC. Amino acids: CASSPSRVDGYTF.

V usage is TRBV7-2 and J usage is TRBJ1-5; the D gene is possibly TRBD1 (5 bases). This CDR3 spans 15 amino acids. V lost 0 bases, J lost 3 bases, and 9 bases lay in between. Germline V gives CDR1 SGHTA, CDR2 FQGNSA. The CDR3 bases are TGTGCCAGCAGCTTAGCCGGGACGGCCAATCAGCCCCAGCATTTT. Translating gives CASSLAGTANQPQHF.

The V call is TRBV11-3, the J call TRBJ2-2, with 10 bases fitting TRBD2. This CDR3 spans 15 amino acids. J gave up 6 bases and V 5 bases, and 6 bases lay outside the gene matches. Germline lookup yields CDR1 SGHNT and CDR2 YENEEA. The CDR3, as DNA: TGTGCCAGCAGCCCTAGCGGGAGTGTCGCCGGGGAGCTGTTTTTT. Amino acids: CASSPSGSVAGELFF. Using reference TRBV11-3 and TRBJ2-2 for the parts outside the CDR3, the full variable domain is EAGVVQSPRYKIIEKKQPVAFWCNPISGHNTLYWYLQNLGQGPELLIRYENEEAVDDSQLPKDRFSAERLKGVDSTLKIQPAELGDSAVYLCASSPSGSVAGELFFGEGSRLTVL.